This T cell receptor (beta chain) was captured by sequencing in a study of T cell clusters in autoimmune cytopenias. Tens of thousands of genome equivalents of blood DNA were amplified for TRB. One tube held mixed TRB-A and TRB-B primer pools for touch-down PCR. TCRdb re-called the multiplex PCR reads; one entry per CDR3 protein, DNA not given. Its table lists under 15,000 distinct CDR3 sequences. Study results and limitations: TRB repertoire shifts in secondary cytopenia and chronic lymphocytic leukemia mostly reflected lymphoma, not autoimmunity. Exclusive TRB clusters were about 2.8-fold more numerous in healthy donors than in active autoimmune hepatitis. Physiological T cell clusters of healthy donors were apparently absent in primary autoimmune cytopenia patients.

Germline CDR1 LNHNV, CDR2 YYDKDF (reference sequence). This CDR3 spans 16 amino acids. By frequency, this clonotype registers medium-sized. Its target is not known. The specimen sequenced was peripheral blood. The chain combines TRBV15 with TRBJ2-1. The TCR originated in a human donor with an autoimmune cytopenia or autoimmune hepatitis (not recorded which). The CDR3 loop is CATSRDMYSSYNEQFF.